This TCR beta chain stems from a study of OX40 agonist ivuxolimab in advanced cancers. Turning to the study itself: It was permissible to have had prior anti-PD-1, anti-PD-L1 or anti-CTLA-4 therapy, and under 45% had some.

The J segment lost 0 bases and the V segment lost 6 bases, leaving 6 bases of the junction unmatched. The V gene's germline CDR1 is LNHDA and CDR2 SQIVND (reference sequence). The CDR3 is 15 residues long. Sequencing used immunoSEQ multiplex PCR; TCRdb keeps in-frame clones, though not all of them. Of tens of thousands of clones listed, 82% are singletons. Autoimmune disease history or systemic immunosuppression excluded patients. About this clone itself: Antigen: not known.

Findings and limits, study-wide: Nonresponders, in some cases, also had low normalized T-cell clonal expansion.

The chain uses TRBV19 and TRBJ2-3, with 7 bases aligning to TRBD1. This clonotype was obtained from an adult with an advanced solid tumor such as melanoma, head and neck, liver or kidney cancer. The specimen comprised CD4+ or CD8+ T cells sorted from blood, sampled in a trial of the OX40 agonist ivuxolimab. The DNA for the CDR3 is TGTGCCAGTAGGGAACTGGACAGGAGCACAGATACGCAGTATTTT. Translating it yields CASRELDRSTDTQYF.